This is a list of T cell receptor beta chains from one sample in a study of blood T cell repertoires in COVID-19. The protocol was immunoSEQ multiplex PCR, while the TCRdb copy is restricted to in-frame clones and leaves out a portion. The sample consists of approximately 230,000 clones, 65% to 85% of them appearing once. The source material was peripheral blood. Source of these receptors: a man older than 75 with acute or convalescent COVID-19. The CDR3 runs from the conserved cysteine through the conserved F or W. The D gene is left open where the match is weak. Expanded clones are given a class, and other clones once, few, many or no size at all.

TRBJ1-1	14	-	-	TRBV7-6	CASSPRGQNTEAFF	TGTGCCAGCAGCCCCCGCGGCCAGAACACTGAAGCTTTCTTT
TRBJ2-7	18	TRBD2	-	TRBV7-2	CASSPRRMPGLAKYEQYF	TGTGCCAGCAGCCCAAGAAGAATGCCGGGACTAGCGAAGTACGAGCAGTACTTC
TRBJ2-3	16	-	once	TRBV3-1/TRBV3-2	CASSSTSGHSTDTQYF	TGTGCCAGCAGCTCAACGTCTGGCCACAGCACAGATACGCAGTATTTT
TRBJ1-5	15	TRBD1	-	TRBV27	CASSPLRGGQGSQHF	TGTGCCAGCAGTCCACTAAGAGGGGGCCAGGGGTCCCAGCATTTT
TRBJ2-1	16	TRBD1	few	TRBV27	CASSSYRQGAYNEQFF	TGTGCCAGCAGTTCCTATCGTCAGGGGGCCTACAATGAGCAGTTCTTC
TRBJ2-1	17	TRBD2	-	TRBV5-4	CASMPGLAGTTYNEQFF	TGTGCCAGCATGCCGGGACTAGCGGGAACCACCTACAATGAGCAGTTCTTC
TRBJ2-2	14	TRBD2	few	TRBV19	CASRATLAAGELFF	TGTGCCAGTAGAGCCACACTAGCGGCCGGGGAGCTGTTTTTT
TRBJ2-5	15	-	-	TRBV11-2	CASSHPGLWKETQYF	TGTGCCAGCAGCCATCCGGGACTCTGGAAAGAGACCCAGTACTTC
TRBJ2-3	16	-	-	TRBV11-3	CASSDSIAEYTDTQYF	TGTGCCAGCAGCGACTCAATAGCGGAGTACACAGATACGCAGTATTTT
TRBJ2-1	16	TRBD2	-	TRBV4-2	CASSQDRLAEGYEQFF	TGTGCCAGCAGCCAAGATCGACTAGCGGAAGGATATGAGCAGTTCTTC
TRBJ2-7	13	-	-	TRBV19	CASSITGRGEQYF	TGTGCCAGTAGTATCACCGGGAGAGGTGAGCAGTACTTC
TRBJ2-5	14	-	-	TRBV29-1	CSVEVGGLRETQYF	TGCAGCGTTGAAGTAGGTGGGTTGAGGGAGACCCAGTACTTC
TRBJ2-3	15	-	-	TRBV6-1	CASSEALITGRARYF	TGTGCCAGCAGTGAAGCTTTAATTACCGGCCGAGCGCGGTATTTT
TRBJ2-1	17	TRBD2	once	TRBV3-1/TRBV3-2	CASSPQRTSGRRNEQFF	TGTGCCAGCAGCCCTCAAAGGACTAGCGGGAGACGGAATGAGCAGTTCTTC
TRBJ1-4	15	-	-	TRBV6-5	CASSYSRGHNEKLFF	TGTGCCAGCAGTTACTCGAGGGGACATAATGAAAAACTGTTTTTT
TRBJ2-1	15	TRBD2	-	TRBV19	CASSGGLAGDNEQFF	TGTGCCAGTAGCGGGGGACTAGCGGGGGACAATGAGCAGTTCTTC
TRBJ2-7	13	TRBD2	-	TRBV20-1	CSASSGIGYEQYF	TGCAGTGCTAGTAGCGGGATAGGCTACGAGCAGTACTTC
TRBJ2-7	14	-	once	TRBV5-1	CASSLGRESYEQYF	TGCGCCAGCAGCTTGGGCAGGGAATCCTACGAGCAGTACTTC
TRBJ2-7	15	TRBD2	-	TRBV27	CASRVSGRTSYEQYF	TGTGCCAGCAGGGTTAGCGGGCGAACATCCTACGAGCAGTACTTC
TRBJ2-3	15	TRBD2	-	TRBV5-1	CASSPAAGESDTQYF	TGCGCCAGCAGCCCTGCCGCGGGGGAGTCAGATACGCAGTATTTT
TRBJ2-2	16	TRBD2	few	TRBV5-1	CASTPIPSGNTGELFF	TGCGCCAGCACCCCTATTCCTAGCGGGAACACCGGGGAGCTGTTTTTT
TRBJ2-5	15	TRBD1	once	TRBV7-9	CASSHGDRGHETQYF	TGTGCCAGCAGCCACGGGGACAGGGGGCACGAGACCCAGTACTTC
TRBJ2-1	15	-	-	TRBV5-1	CASSARLSSYNEQFF	TGCGCCAGCAGCGCCCGACTGAGCTCCTACAATGAGCAGTTCTTC
TRBJ1-5	17	-	-	TRBV12-2	CASRFFPGQGAGQPQHF	TGTGCAAGTCGTTTTTTTCCGGGACAGGGGGCCGGGCAGCCCCAGCATTTT
TRBJ1-5	14	-	-	TRBV6-2/TRBV6-3	CASSPTESLQPQHF	TGTGCCAGCAGTCCCACCGAGTCTCTTCAGCCCCAGCATTTT
TRBJ2-4	12	-	-	TRBV7-2	CASSLLGNIQYF	TGTGCCAGCAGCCTACTAGGGAACATTCAGTACTTC
TRBJ1-1	14	-	-	TRBV27	CASSLSRVSTEAFF	TGTGCCAGCAGTCTCTCCCGGGTTTCGACTGAAGCTTTCTTT
TRBJ2-5	15	-	once	TRBV19	CASSIRPLDRETQYF	TGTGCCAGTAGTATCCGCCCACTAGATCGAGAGACCCAGTACTTC
TRBJ2-3	13	-	-	TRBV30	CAWALGGTDTQYF	TGTGCCTGGGCCCTTGGGGGGACAGATACGCAGTATTTT
TRBJ2-5	13	-	-	TRBV10-1	CASSERVAETQYF	TGCGCCAGCAGTGAGCGGGTAGCGGAGACCCAGTACTTC
TRBJ2-7	15	TRBD1	-	TRBV7-6	CASSLGDRGSYEQYF	TGTGCCAGCAGCTTAGGAGACAGGGGCTCCTACGAGCAGTACTTC
TRBJ1-3	14	-	-	TRBV5-1	CASSPMGWANTIYF	TGCGCCAGCAGCCCCATGGGTTGGGCAAACACCATATATTTT
TRBJ2-7	14	-	few	TRBV3-1/TRBV3-2	CASSLSASSYEQYF	TGTGCCAGCAGCCTATCGGCTAGCTCCTACGAGCAGTACTTC
TRBJ1-5	15	-	-	TRBV7-8	CASSFEQFGNQPQHF	TGTGCCAGCAGCTTCGAACAGTTCGGTAATCAGCCCCAGCATTTT
TRBJ2-5	11	-	-	TRBV5-5	CASSREETQYF	TGTGCCAGCAGCCGCGAAGAGACCCAGTACTTC
TRBJ2-1	15	TRBD1	-	TRBV29-1	CSGTPGTGGVNEQFF	TGCAGCGGTACACCCGGGACAGGGGGGGTCAATGAGCAGTTCTTC
TRBJ2-7	13	-	once	TRBV11-2	CASSFRQTYEQYF	TGTGCCAGCAGCTTCAGACAAACCTACGAGCAGTACTTC
TRBJ2-2	17	TRBD2	-	TRBV24-1	CATSDPIAGGYTGELFF	TGTGCCACCAGTGACCCCATAGCGGGAGGGTACACCGGGGAGCTGTTTTTT
TRBJ1-3	16	-	-	TRBV28	CASTAGGGYSGNTIYF	TGTGCCAGCACCGCTGGGGGGGGTTACTCTGGAAACACCATATATTTT
TRBJ1-6	15	-	-	TRBV4-1	CASSPSPFMDSPLHF	TGCGCCAGCAGCCCGAGCCCATTTATGGATTCACCCCTCCACTTT
TRBJ2-1	17	TRBD2	once	TRBV19	CASSILLSGTRSNEQFF	TGTGCCAGTAGTATTCTCCTTAGCGGGACTAGGAGCAATGAGCAGTTCTTC
TRBJ2-5	13	-	-	TRBV30	CAWSPGYQETQYF	TGTGCCTGGAGCCCAGGCTATCAAGAGACCCAGTACTTC
TRBJ2-7	14	-	-	TRBV9	CASSVGQASYEQYF	TGTGCCAGCAGCGTAGGGCAGGCCTCCTACGAGCAGTACTTC
TRBJ2-1	15	TRBD2	-	TRBV19	CASSDSGGLRNEQFF	TGTGCCAGTAGTGATAGCGGGGGGCTGAGAAATGAGCAGTTCTTC
TRBJ2-1	16	TRBD1	-	TRBV19	CASSILSGTGADEQFF	TGTGCCAGTAGTATCCTATCCGGGACAGGGGCCGATGAGCAGTTCTTC
TRBJ2-4	16	-	-	TRBV15	CATSRDAQGNKNIQYF	TGTGCCACCAGCAGAGATGCACAGGGAAATAAAAACATTCAGTACTTC
TRBJ2-2	13	TRBD1	-	TRBV6-5	CASRGQGTGELFF	TGTGCCAGCCGGGGACAGGGGACCGGGGAGCTGTTTTTT
TRBJ1-4	13	TRBD1	-	TRBV10-2	CASRDRPDGKLFF	TGCGCCAGCAGGGACAGGCCGGATGGGAAACTGTTTTTT
TRBJ2-3	15	-	-	TRBV2	CASGGATYSTDTQYF	TGTGCCAGCGGGGGGGCAACCTATAGCACAGATACGCAGTATTTT
TRBJ2-1	16	TRBD2	-	TRBV6-5	CASSYTRASGYNEQFF	TGTGCCAGCAGTTACACGCGGGCTAGCGGTTACAATGAGCAGTTCTTC
TRBJ1-2	13	TRBD1	-	TRBV28	CASSPQGIYGYTF	TGTGCCAGCAGCCCACAGGGGATTTATGGCTACACCTTC
TRBJ1-5	14	TRBD1	-	TRBV19	CASSGDRNNQPQHF	TGTGCCAGTAGTGGGGACAGAAACAATCAGCCCCAGCATTTT
TRBJ2-7	14	TRBD1	-	TRBV11-2	CASSLGQGQYEQYF	TGTGCCAGCAGCTTAGGACAGGGGCAGTACGAGCAGTACTTC
TRBJ2-1	11	-	-	TRBV20-1	CSATKYNEQFF	TGCAGTGCCACTAAATACAATGAGCAGTTCTTC
TRBJ1-6	14	TRBD1	-	TRBV6-5	CASSLTGSNSPLHF	TGTGCCAGCAGTCTGACAGGGTCGAATTCACCCCTCCACTTT